This TCR beta chain was obtained from a study of cytomegalovirus exposure and HLA in healthy donors. Whole-study findings and limits: In a later analysis, TCR beta V- and J-gene trimming showed a link to a missense DCLRE1C variant.

Concerning this clone: Its antigen is unknown.

Among the donors, all were healthy bone marrow donors. Unrecorded immune exposures were likely, despite nominal health at sampling. Trimming shortened V by 0 bases and J by 14 bases, and 8 bases separated the two germline ends. Germline V gives CDR1 SEHNR, CDR2 FQNEAQ (reference sequence). This CDR3 is 11 amino acids long. PCR was performed using 60 Vbeta and 13 Jbeta primers. Sequencing used immunoSEQ multiplex PCR; TCRdb keeps in-frame clones, though not all of them. The sample lists 200,000 or so clones; roughly 80% were seen once. Sequenced sample: PBMCs. The clonotype originates from a girl between 5 and 17 years old in good health and CMV-seronegative. The V gene is TRBV7-9, the J gene TRBJ1-3, with D perhaps matching TRBD1 (5 bases). DNA of the CDR3: TGTGCCAGCAGCTTAGCGAGCAGGGTATATTTT. Protein product: CASSLASRVYF.